The present TCR beta chain was sequenced within a study of response to subunit inactivated influenza vaccine. Overall study results and limits: Authors proposed each seasonal influenza vaccination draws in few new T cells.

MiXCR, applied by TCRdb to the RT-PCR reads, yields one record per CDR3 protein. The sample holds around 710,000 distinct CDR3 sequences; roughly 13% are singletons and the top ten take approximately 7%. This clonotype has only a few counts. Its antigen is as yet unknown. Per the germline V gene, CDR1 is SGHDN and CDR2 is FVKESK. After removal of 2 bases from V and 7 bases from J, the junction contained 10 bases not matched to a gene. The CDR3 runs to 17 residues. The sequences come from PBMCs from blood, collected roughly 15 days before vaccination. The chain employs TRBV14 and TRBJ2-1, with 11 bases lining up with TRBD2. The receptor was isolated from a man aged 50 or older who received an inactivated influenza vaccine. The CDR3 sequence: CASSQPNSGRGINEQFF. CDR3 DNA sequence: TGTGCCAGCAGCCAACCGAATAGCGGGAGGGGGATAAATGAGCAGTTCTTC.